A single sample is the source of the 18 T cell receptor beta chains below, sequenced in a study of cytomegalovirus exposure and HLA in healthy donors. Using immunoSEQ multiplex PCR, the repertoire was profiled, and TCRdb retains in-frame clones only, with some absent. This table holds about 180,000 clones, about 85% found once. Sequences were obtained from PBMCs. These receptor sequences come from a man aged 18 to 30 in good health and CMV-seropositive.

This chain links TRBV5-1 with TRBJ1-1, with 8 bases lining up with TRBD1. The V gene's germline CDR1 is SGHRS and CDR2 YFSETQ. The junction had 6 bases not matched to a gene; V was cut back by 4 bases and J by 4 bases. The length of the CDR3 is 14 residues. CDR3 sequence reads: CASSVGQGITEAFF. Written as DNA, the CDR3 is TGCGCCAGCAGCGTCGGACAGGGTATCACTGAAGCTTTCTTT.

The rearrangement joins TRBV28 to TRBJ2-1, with 11 bases that match TRBD2. J lost 12 bases, V lost 10 bases, and 11 bases had no gene match. Germline CDR1 and CDR2: MDHEN and SYDVKM. The CDR3 contains 13 residues. CDR3 loop: CATLAGGRRGQFF. The DNA of the CDR3 is TGTGCCACCTTAGCGGGAGGGAGGAGGGGGCAGTTCTTC. The variable domain in full, completed from reference TRBV28 and TRBJ2-1, reads DVKVTQSSRYLVKRTGEKVFLECVQDMDHENMFWYRQDPGLGLRLIYFSYDVKMKEKGDIPEGYSVSREKKERFSLILESASTNQTSMYLCATLAGGRRGQFFGPGTRLTVL.

The chain employs TRBV27 and TRBJ2-7; 14 bases are a match to TRBD2. With 6 bases clipped from V and 13 bases from J, the junction kept 11 bases outside the gene matches. Germline loops: CDR1 MNHEY, CDR2 SMNVEV (reference sequence). The CDR3 is made up of 14 amino acids. The DNA of the CDR3 is TGTGCCAGCAGAGCCCCGACTAGCGGGGGGGCGCAATACTTC. Translating it yields CASRAPTSGGAQYF.

This sequence joins TRBV4-1 and TRBJ2-5; 9 bases agree with TRBD2. This CDR3 comprises 16 residues. Germline V gives CDR1 MGHRA, CDR2 YSYEKL. After removal of 0 bases from V and 2 bases from J, the junction contained 4 bases not matched to a gene. CDR3 coding DNA: TGCGCCAGCAGCCAAGAATCTAGCGGGACTCAAGAGACCCAGTACTTC. This codes for CASSQESSGTQETQYF.

J is TRBJ2-7 and V is TRBV27; perhaps TRBD1 as D (7 bases). With 5 bases removed from V and 1 base from J, the gap between germline ends came to 15 bases. The CDR3 runs to 15 residues. Germline-derived CDR1 and CDR2 are MNHEY and SMNVEV (reference sequence). The DNA for the CDR3 is TGTGCCAGCAGTCTACAGGGGAGGTTTTCCTACGAGCAGTACTTC. Translation: CASSLQGRFSYEQYF.

This chain links TRBV18 with TRBJ2-3; 8 bases are shared with TRBD2. In germline, CDR1 is KGHSH, CDR2 LQKENI. Losses at the gene ends were 2 bases for V and 0 bases for J; bases not matched to a gene: 7. The CDR3 has 17 residues. Here the CDR3 DNA reads TGTGCCAGCTCACCATTCGGCCAGCGGGGGAGCACAGATACGCAGTATTTT. Amino acids: CASSPFGQRGSTDTQYF.

CDR3 region: CASSAPGQGRPELFF. The DNA of the CDR3 is TGTGCCAGTAGCGCACCGGGACAGGGGCGTCCGGAGCTGTTTTTT. The chain is built from TRBV19 and TRBJ2-2; 10 positions match TRBD1. The germline gives CDR1 LNHDA, CDR2 SQIVND (reference sequence). Losses at the gene ends were 6 bases for V and 10 bases for J; bases not matched to a gene: 11. The CDR3 has 15 residues.

The genes are TRBV30 and TRBJ1-2; TRBD1 might be the D (5 bases). This CDR3 spans 14 amino acids. Germline CDR1 and CDR2: GTSNPN and SVGIG (reference sequence). Trimming pared 6 bases from V and 0 bases from J, leaving 14 bases between. The CDR3 DNA follows: TGTGCCTGTGTACGGGGGGGAGCTAACTATGGCTACACCTTC. Residues: CACVRGGANYGYTF.

The chain joins TRBV9 to TRBJ2-1; D ambiguous. This CDR3 spans 15 amino acids. Per the germline V gene, CDR1 is SGDLS and CDR2 is YYNGEE. V lost 0 bases and J 7 bases, leaving 14 bases between the germline ends. The CDR3 loop reads CASSVDWAFSNEQFF. DNA for the CDR3: TGTGCCAGCAGCGTAGATTGGGCTTTCTCAAATGAGCAGTTCTTC.

This chain connects TRBV11-2 to TRBJ1-2; the D gene is possibly TRBD1 (5 bases). The CDR3 spans 14 residues. V lost 1 base and J lost 5, with 11 bases in between. Germline lookup yields CDR1 SGHAT and CDR2 FQNNGV. The CDR3: CASSLGQNRYGYTF. The CDR3 DNA reads as TGTGCCAGCAGCTTAGGACAGAATAGATATGGCTACACCTTC. The complete variable domain, with remaining parts taken from reference TRBV11-2 and TRBJ1-2, reads EAGVAQSPRYKIIEKRQSVAFWCNPISGHATLYWYQQILGQGPKLLIQFQNNGVVDDSQLPKDRFSAERLKGVDSTLKIQPAKLEDSAVYLCASSLGQNRYGYTFGSGTRLTVV.

Of note for this clone: Other DNA sequences in this specimen translate into the identical CDR3. This sequence joins TRBV6-5 and TRBJ1-2; D ambiguous. This CDR3 has 14 residues. V lost 4 bases and J lost 0, with 9 bases in between. Germline CDR1 and CDR2: MNHEY and SVGAGI. CDR3 nucleotide sequence: TGTGCCAGCAGTTCCCGGGTAGCTAACTATGGCTACACCTTC. Protein: CASSSRVANYGYTF.

This clone was detected only a few times. The V and J genes are TRBV6-1 and TRBJ1-5; no reliable D call. Between the trimmed V and J ends, which lost 5 bases and 9 bases, there was a span of 11 bases. The CDR3 loop spans 12 amino acids. Germline V gives CDR1 MNHNS, CDR2 SASEGT. CDR3 sequence (DNA): TGTGCCAGCAGTCCCGGGATTTGGCCCCAGCATTTT. Amino acid sequence: CASSPGIWPQHF.

The chain recombines TRBV5-6 with TRBJ2-3; D might be TRBD2 (6 bases). Germline V lookup: CDR1 SGHDT, CDR2 YYEEEE. Trimming pared 3 bases from V and 5 bases from J, leaving 22 bases between. The CDR3 is 17 amino acids. The CDR3 sequence is CASSSKRQRALLDTQYF. The CDR3 DNA reads TGTGCCAGCAGCTCAAAACGGCAGCGGGCGCTGTTAGATACGCAGTATTTT.

The chain couples TRBV7-3 to TRBJ2-5; the match to TRBD2 covers 13 bases. The germline V gene has CDR1 SGHTA and CDR2 FQGTGA. This CDR3 contains 16 residues. Trimming cost V 5 bases and J 5 bases; bases outside gene matches: 8. The CDR3 reads CASSQTSGGPWETQYF. CDR3 sequence (DNA): TGTGCCAGCAGCCAGACTAGCGGGGGGCCTTGGGAGACCCAGTACTTC.

This clone was recorded once. The chain links TRBV5-1 to TRBJ2-7; weak D call: TRBD2 (5 bases). Deletions cut 0 bases from V and 4 bases from J, with 11 bases between. The CDR3 is 14 amino acids. Germline V gene sequence: CDR1 SGHRS, CDR2 YFSETQ. CDR3 sequence (DNA): TGCGCCAGCAGCTTGGGTCGGGGTGAGTACGAGCAGTACTTC. Translated, it gives CASSLGRGEYEQYF.

This clone has a single count. The chain uses TRBV30 and TRBJ1-5; D uncertain. The V end was cut by 2 bases, the J end by 3 bases, with 8 bases between. The V gene's germline CDR1 is GTSNPN and CDR2 SVGIG (reference sequence). CDR3 length equals 13 residues. CDR3 in amino acids: CAWSTQVNQPQHF. The CDR3 region has the DNA TGTGCCTGGAGTACCCAGGTCAATCAGCCCCAGCATTTT.

With respect to this clone: This same CDR3 is encoded by further DNA sequences in the sample. The J gene is TRBJ2-7, the V gene TRBV27; D not resolved. This CDR3 region has 13 residues. V was clipped by 0 bases and J by 2 bases, with 5 bases between them. From germline, CDR1 is MNHEY and CDR2 SMNVEV (reference sequence). CDR3 sequence (DNA): TGTGCCAGCAGTTTATCCACAGCCTACGAGCAGTACTTC. Protein product: CASSLSTAYEQYF.

The chain is built from TRBV27 and TRBJ2-1; D perhaps matches TRBD1 (6 bases). V was shortened by 11 bases and J by 9 bases, with 14 bases between the two germline ends. Germline V gives CDR1 MNHEY, CDR2 SMNVEV (reference sequence). The CDR3 contains 11 residues. As DNA, the CDR3 is TGTGCCGCATTACAGGGCGGTGAGCAGTTCTTC. Translated: CAALQGGEQFF.